This T cell receptor (beta chain) derives from a study of tumor-infiltrating lymphocytes in primary liver carcinoma. Whole-study context: Roughly 3.5 to 7.13 million productive TCRbeta reads were obtained per sample, with similar numbers across tissue types.

V was pared by 2 bases and J by 3 bases, with 3 bases of the junction left unmatched. Germline CDR1 reads GTSNPN; CDR2 reads SVGIG (reference sequence). The CDR3 contains 14 residues. From unsorted bulk tissue weighing roughly 18-31 mg, DNA and RNA were co-extracted. The patients had histopathologically diagnosed primary liver carcinoma, and their disease was treated by surgical resection. Patients in the cohort were treatment-naive and living with chronic HBV infection. Sampling targeted five separate regions of each tumor, which included the tumor centre. This clonotype was observed many times. Total RNA amounting to around 450 ng was the source from which TCR beta cDNA was made with a constant-region primer. Libraries covering TCR beta were generated through three nested multiplex PCR rounds (using a slightly modified ARM-PCR). A C-beta reverse primer was combined with TRBV1-TRBV30 forward primers in the first two PCR rounds, and each round had roughly 11 cycles. TCRdb called the multiplex PCR reads again in MiXCR, with one record for every CDR3 protein. The top ten hold about 30% of the sample, which has approximately 47,000 distinct CDR3 sequences, 70% to 85% seen once.

The J gene is TRBJ1-3, the V gene TRBV30; 8 bases are shared with TRBD1. The origin of this receptor is a man in his forties with primary liver carcinoma and hepatitis B virus infection. Sequenced material: liver tumor tissue from sampling region 3. Subset denoted: tumor region T3, left-lateral pole. DNA for the CDR3: TGTGCCTGGAGTACAGGGGGAGGTGGAAACACCATATATTTT. It encodes CAWSTGGGGNTIYF. Full variable domain (outside the CDR3, taken from reference TRBV30 and TRBJ1-3): SQTIHQWPATLVQPVGSPLSLECTVEGTSNPNLYWYRQAAGRGLQLLFYSVGIGQISSEVPQNLSASRPQDRQFILSSKKLLLSDSGFYLCAWSTGGGGNTIYFGEGSWLTVV.